This T cell receptor (beta chain) emerged from a study of PD-1 blockade in classical Hodgkin lymphoma. Study-level findings and limits: Nothing has yet pinned down what causes the repertoire differences, possibly disease activity or prior therapy. Baseline TCR diversity was reportedly lower in newly diagnosed patients than healthy donors.

About this clone itself: Antigen unknown.

V gave up 7 bases and J gave up 0 bases, with 7 bases separating them. The CDR3 length is 13 residues. Germline CDR1 reads MDHEN; CDR2 reads SYDVKM. Clones were sequenced by immunoSEQ multiplex PCR, and TCRdb holds only the in-frame ones, with some missing. Of some 70,000 clones listed, approximately 93% were seen once; the top ten hold 2.6%. Time point described: newly diagnosed, previously untreated cHL patient sample. As a comparison, the study used PBMCs from newly diagnosed, untreated classical Hodgkin lymphoma. The clonotype originates from a human donor with classical Hodgkin lymphoma. The sample taken for sequencing was peripheral blood mononuclear cells (PBMCs). The J gene is TRBJ1-5, the V gene TRBV28; the D is unclear. CDR3 protein: CASTTISNQPQHF. The CDR3 nucleotides are TGTGCCAGCACCACAATTAGCAATCAGCCCCAGCATTTT.